The 9 T cell receptor beta chains presented below share a single source sample, sequenced in a study of spatial heterogeneity in lung cancer. TCRdb reprocessed the 5' RACE reads via MiXCR and lists one record per CDR3 protein. The repertoire holds about 27,000 distinct CDR3 sequences, with roughly 6.9% as singletons. Study observations and caveats: It was found that expanded intratumoral alpha and beta TCR counts tracked tumor mutation counts.

No antigens are known for them. The time point is: sample taken at primary tumor resection. The sample was lung tumor tissue, taken at surgery. These receptors all come from a male donor with early-stage non-small cell lung cancer.

This clonotype was counted many times. V usage is TRBV20-1 and J usage is TRBJ2-5; TRBD2 aligns across 13 bases. V lost 5 bases and J lost 3; bases outside the gene matches: 6. Germline-derived CDR1 and CDR2 are DFQATT and SNEGSKA (reference sequence). CDR3 length: 15 residues. CDR3 DNA: TGCAGTGCTCCCCGGACTAGCGGGGGTGAAGAGACCCAGTACTTC. Its protein product is CSAPRTSGGEETQYF.

This clonotype was detected a few times. A junction boundary mismatches the germline segment, possibly from a read error. The chain combines TRBV4-1 with TRBJ2-4, with D unclear. Germline CDR1 reads MGHRA; CDR2 reads YSYEKL. CDR3 length equals 14 residues. CDR3 sequence reads: CASRQETWGNIQYF. The CDR3 nucleotides are TGCGCCAGCAGACAAGAGACCTGGGGAAACATTCAGTACTTC.

V is TRBV7-2 and J is TRBJ1-5, with 9 bases that match TRBD1. CDR3 length: 14 amino acids. The V gene end was trimmed by 5 bases and the J gene end by 6 bases; junction bases not matched to a gene: 5. The germline V gene has CDR1 SGHTA and CDR2 FQGNSA. Here the CDR3 reads CASSADRGAQPQHF. CDR3 coding DNA: TGTGCCAGCAGCGCGGACAGGGGAGCTCAGCCCCAGCATTTT.

By proportion, this clonotype is medium-sized. The gene calls are TRBV10-3 and TRBJ1-4; TRBD1 might be the D (5 bases). CDR1 ENHRY and CDR2 SYGVKD come from the germline V gene. There are 14 residues in the CDR3. Trimming removed 10 bases from V and 3 bases from J, with 15 bases in between. CDR3 coding DNA: TGTGCCACCAAGCAGGGCACCGCTAATGAAAAACTGTTTTTT. It translates to CATKQGTANEKLFF.

This clonotype was seen repeatedly, ten times or more. The chain carries TRBV20-1 and TRBJ2-1; a possible D gene is TRBD2 (5 bases). V was pared by 5 bases and J by 4 bases, with 9 bases between. The germline V gene encodes CDR1 DFQATT and CDR2 SNEGSKA (reference sequence). CDR3 length: 12 amino acids. The CDR3 region is CSALRVYNEQFF. The CDR3 nucleotides read TGCAGTGCTCTGAGGGTTTACAATGAGCAGTTCTTC.

In its sample, this clonotype was seen a few times. V is TRBV7-2 and J is TRBJ1-1, with D perhaps matching TRBD1 (6 bases). This CDR3 spans 12 amino acids. V was trimmed by 6 bases and J by 9 bases, leaving 14 bases between them. The germline CDR1 and CDR2 sequences are SGHTA and FQGNSA. Written as DNA, the CDR3 is TGTGCCAGCAGTCCAGACAGGCGACAAGCTTTCTTT. Protein product: CASSPDRRQAFF. Supplemented by reference TRBV7-2 and TRBJ1-1, the full variable domain reads GAGVSQSPSNKVTEKGKDVELRCDPISGHTALYWYRQSLGQGLEFLIYFQGNSAPDKSGLPSDRFSAERTGGSVSTLTIQRTQQEDSAVYLCASSPDRRQAFFGQGTRLTVV.

This clonotype was counted ten times or more. This chain uses TRBV24-1 with TRBJ2-3; D is ambiguous. CDR3 length: 16 amino acids. CDR1 KGHDR and CDR2 SFDVKD come from the germline V gene. V gave up 1 base and J gave up 5 bases, with 15 bases separating them. The CDR3 region is CATSDLSPVGIDTQYF. The CDR3 DNA is TGTGCCACCAGTGATTTAAGCCCCGTAGGGATAGATACGCAGTATTTT.

V gene TRBV4-2 combines with J gene TRBJ1-2; D is undetermined. V shed 0 bases and J shed 8 bases, with 4 bases lying between them. The CDR3 length is 11 residues. From germline, CDR1 is LGHNA and CDR2 YNFKEQ. For the CDR3, the DNA is TGTGCCAGCAGCCAAGATCGGGGCTACACCTTC. Translation gives CASSQDRGYTF.

The chain links TRBV10-3 to TRBJ2-7; D gene unclear. There are 11 residues in the CDR3. Trimming left V 3 bases short and J 7 bases short, with 7 bases between. Germline lookup yields CDR1 ENHRY and CDR2 SYGVKD. CDR3 sequence reads: CAISERLEQYF. The DNA for the CDR3 is TGTGCCATCAGTGAACGCCTAGAGCAGTACTTC.